The clone carrying this T cell receptor beta chain is medium-sized in the sample. Its antigen is currently unknown. These data are taken from a study of T and B cells in COVID-19 patients. Turning to the study itself: Critical illness requiring mechanical ventilation or extracorporeal membrane oxygenation affected 12 of 20 active-infection patients.

Multiplex PCR with BIOMED2 TRB-A/B primer pools amplified TRB rearrangements. TCRdb analysed the multiplex PCR reads with MiXCR anew, one entry per CDR3 protein. There are about 3,600 distinct CDR3 sequences in the sample; roughly 24% occur only once, and about a fifth lies in the top ten. The V end lost 2 bases, the J end lost 2 bases, and 7 bases lay between the germline ends. CDR1 SGHDN and CDR2 FVKESK come from the germline V gene. CDR3 length: 13 residues. Study results and caveats: Patients with COVID-19 reportedly showed strongly skewed T cell receptor beta variable and joining gene usage. Sorted SARS-CoV-2-responsive or tetramer+ T cells and CD4+, regulatory and CD8+ subsets were not yet sequenced. Blood from mildly ill patients while symptomatic, and early samples from severe cases, were scarce.

TRB was amplified from around 250-460 ng of blood genomic DNA. The receptor was derived from a human donor with active COVID-19. The rearrangement joins TRBV14 to TRBJ2-7, with unresolved D. Sample: blood. CDR3 bases: TGTGCCAGCAGCCAAAAGATTCCCTACGAGCAGTACTTC. Translating gives CASSQKIPYEQYF.